Listed here are 11 T cell receptor beta chains from one sample, sequenced in a study of T cell responses to AZD1222 COVID-19 vaccine. Clones were sequenced by immunoSEQ multiplex PCR, and TCRdb holds only the in-frame ones, with some missing. The repertoire consists of roughly 260,000 clones, with 90% to 95% occurring once and the leading ten covering about 0.5%. The sample was peripheral blood, taken on day 0 of AZD1222 vaccination. The receptor set was obtained from an adult in good health.

This rearrangement joins TRBV19 to TRBJ2-2; 9 bases are shared with TRBD2. The CDR3 has 16 amino acids. CDR1 and CDR2 (germline): LNHDA, SQIVND (reference sequence). V lost 6 bases and J lost 1; bases outside the gene matches: 6. CDR3 sequence: CASSSGLAKNTGELFF. The CDR3 nucleotides are TGTGCCAGTAGCTCAGGACTAGCGAAGAACACCGGGGAGCTGTTTTTT. The whole variable domain, filled in from reference TRBV19 and TRBJ2-2, reads DGGITQSPKYLFRKEGQNVTLSCEQNLNHDAMYWYRQDPGQGLRLIYYSQIVNDFQKGDIAEGYSVSREKKESFPLTVTSAQKNPTAFYLCASSSGLAKNTGELFFGEGSRLTVL.

This sequence joins TRBV4-2 and TRBJ2-5; 10 bases are shared with TRBD2. The CDR3 has 13 residues. Per the germline V gene, CDR1 is LGHNA and CDR2 is YNFKEQ. Trimming at V came to 5 bases and at J to 5 bases, leaving 2 bases not matched to a gene. This chain's CDR3 is CASSSSGSETQYF. CDR3 nucleotides: TGTGCCAGCAGCTCTAGCGGGAGCGAGACCCAGTACTTC.

V and J are TRBV5-4 and TRBJ2-7; 10 positions agree with TRBD2. The CDR3 sequence is 15 residues long. Germline values: CDR1 SGHNT, CDR2 YYREEE (reference sequence). V shed 3 bases and J 7 bases; nucleotides not matched to a gene: 10. The CDR3 is CASSSSRTSGKEQYF. The CDR3 DNA reads as TGTGCCAGCAGCTCCTCCCGGACTAGCGGCAAAGAGCAGTACTTC. Drawing the rest from reference TRBV5-4 and TRBJ2-7, the complete variable domain is ETGVTQSPTHLIKTRGQQVTLRCSSQSGHNTVSWYQQALGQGPQFIFQYYREEENGRGNFPPRFSGLQFPNYSSELNVNALELDDSALYLCASSSSRTSGKEQYFGPGTRLTVT.

The chain is built from TRBV20-1 and TRBJ2-1; D unclear. The CDR3 runs 11 residues. CDR1 and CDR2 (germline): DFQATT, SNEGSKA (reference sequence). This chain's CDR3 is CKVRSYNEQFF. The CDR3 bases are TGCAAGGTTAGGTCCTACAATGAGCAGTTCTTC.

The rearrangement joins TRBV5-1 to TRBJ1-1; D is perhaps TRBD1 (6 bases). CDR1 is SGHRS and CDR2 is YFSETQ in the germline V gene. This CDR3 comprises 14 residues. Trimming stripped 3 bases from V and 0 bases from J, with 9 bases between. For the CDR3, the DNA is TGCGCCAGCAGCTGGACAGATATGAACACTGAAGCTTTCTTT. It encodes CASSWTDMNTEAFF.

The chain couples TRBV12-3 or TRBV12-4 to TRBJ2-7; no clear D gene. The CDR3 loop spans 13 amino acids. Trimming removed 6 bases from V and 1 base from J, with 10 bases in between. CDR3 amino acids: CASSSRRSYEQYF. In nucleotides, the CDR3 is TGTGCCAGCAGCTCGCGGCGATCCTACGAGCAGTACTTC.

The rearrangement joins TRBV30 to TRBJ1-2, with D possibly being TRBD1 (5 bases). This CDR3 has 14 residues. V lost 0 bases to trimming and J lost 4 bases, with 12 bases between them. Germline lookup yields CDR1 GTSNPN and CDR2 SVGIG (reference sequence). The CDR3 coding sequence is TGTGCCTGGAGTGTATTTAGGGGAGTCTATGGCTACACCTTC. Its translation: CAWSVFRGVYGYTF.

The chain links TRBV3-1 (or the pseudogene TRBV3-2) to TRBJ1-2; D remains ambiguous. The germline V and J ends were trimmed by 2 bases and 10 bases, with 8 bases remaining between them. The CDR3 totals 11 residues. CDR1 and CDR2 (germline): LGHDT, YNNKEL (reference sequence). The CDR3 spells CASSQTAFYTF. The CDR3, as DNA: TGTGCCAGCAGCCAAACGGCCTTCTACACCTTC.

This chain links TRBV6-5 with TRBJ1-2, with a possible D match to TRBD1 (5 bases). The CDR3 runs 15 residues. Between the trimmed V and J ends, which lost 4 bases and 8 bases, there was a span of 20 bases. From germline, CDR1 is MNHEY and CDR2 SVGAGI. In DNA, the CDR3 is TGTGCCAGCAGTTCGACTAGAATCAGGGTTGAAGGCTACACCTTC. Its translation is CASSSTRIRVEGYTF.

This clone is a singleton in its sample. The same CDR3 arises from other DNA sequences in this sample as well. The J gene is TRBJ2-7, the V gene TRBV18; TRBD1 or TRBD2 may be the D gene (5 bases each). Germline CDR1 KGHSH, CDR2 LQKENI. Between the trimmed V and J ends, which lost 6 bases and 0 bases, there was a span of 9 bases. There are 13 residues in the CDR3. The CDR3 protein is CASSPGTSYEQYF. CDR3 bases: TGTGCCAGCTCCCCGGGGACCTCCTACGAGCAGTACTTC. Variable domain in full (rest from reference TRBV18 and TRBJ2-7): NAGVMQNPRHLVRRRGQEARLRCSPMKGHSHVYWYRQLPEEGLKFMVYLQKENIIDESGMPKERFSAEFPKEGPSILRIQQVVRGDSAAYFCASSPGTSYEQYFGPGTRLTVT.

Details on this clone: The sample holds other DNA sequences that translate to the same CDR3. The V and J genes are TRBV18 and TRBJ1-1; D is possibly TRBD1 (5 bases). The CDR3 runs to 13 residues. Germline lookup yields CDR1 KGHSH and CDR2 LQKENI. Between the trimmed V and J ends, which lost 6 bases and 0 bases, there was a span of 8 bases. CDR3 protein: CASSEGLNTEAFF. The CDR3, as DNA: TGTGCCAGCTCGGAGGGGCTGAACACTGAAGCTTTCTTT.